The clone carrying this T cell receptor (beta chain) has a handful of counts. The target antigen is unknown. This specimen comes from a study of T-cell memory formation after mild COVID-19. Study background: The study found TCR clusters largely donor specific.

CDR1 is SGHRS and CDR2 is YFSETQ in the germline V gene. V was pared by 2 bases and J by 4 bases, with 5 bases of the junction left unmatched. This CDR3 spans 16 amino acids. TCRdb used MiXCR to reprocess the 5' RACE reads, holding one entry per CDR3 protein. The sample lists roughly 300,000 distinct CDR3 sequences; roughly 13% were seen once. Notes on the study in general: Clones shrinking between day 15 and 85 showed a balanced CD4/CD8 split, and those that grew later tilted toward CD4+. The pre-infection memory compartment contained some responding clones, suggesting cross-reactive memory joined.

The sequence came from a man aged 18 to 30 who had mild COVID-19 (a few samples of this study predate the infection). Cell type and time point are not known. The chain is built from TRBV5-1 and TRBJ2-2, with 10 bases fitting TRBD1. Sequencing input: PBMCs or a T cell subset sorted from them (not recorded which). CDR3 protein: CASSFDRGRSTGELFF. In DNA form, the CDR3 reads TGCGCCAGCAGCTTTGACAGGGGGCGATCCACCGGGGAGCTGTTTTTT.